The clone carrying this T cell receptor beta chain was seen only a few times. The donors (healthy individuals) were bone marrow donors. It was with 60 Vbeta and 13 Jbeta primers that the PCR ran. TCRdb's table, derived via immunoSEQ multiplex PCR, lists solely in-frame clones and lacks some. The table lists tens of thousands of clones, over 55% of them singletons. This record comes from a study of cytomegalovirus exposure and HLA in healthy donors. Across the whole study: Earlier, 110 million or so unique TCR beta sequences were recovered from about 179 million T cells by an analysis.

Trimming took off 7 bases at V and 1 base at J, with 15 bases between the two ends. The CDR3 has 15 residues. CDR1 is ENHRY, CDR2 SYGVKD, per germline. The sequence came from a young woman in good health and CMV-seronegative. The sequenced sample was PBMCs. This chain connects TRBV10-3 to TRBJ2-3; weak D call: TRBD2 (5 bases). In DNA form, the CDR3 reads TGTGCCATCAAGAAGGAAAAAGCGGGCACAGATACGCAGTATTTT. This encodes CAIKKEKAGTDTQYF.